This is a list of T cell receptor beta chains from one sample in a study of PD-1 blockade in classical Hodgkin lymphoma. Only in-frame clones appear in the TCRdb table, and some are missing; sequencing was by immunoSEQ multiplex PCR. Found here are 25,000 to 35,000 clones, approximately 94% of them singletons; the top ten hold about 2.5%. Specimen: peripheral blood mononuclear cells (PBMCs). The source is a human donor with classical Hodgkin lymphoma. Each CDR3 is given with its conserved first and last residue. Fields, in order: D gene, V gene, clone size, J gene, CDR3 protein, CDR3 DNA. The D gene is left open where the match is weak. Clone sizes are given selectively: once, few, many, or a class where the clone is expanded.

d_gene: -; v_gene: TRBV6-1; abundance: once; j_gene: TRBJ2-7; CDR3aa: CASGQQRLEQYF; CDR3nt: TGTGCCAGCGGTCAGCAAAGGCTCGAGCAGTACTTC
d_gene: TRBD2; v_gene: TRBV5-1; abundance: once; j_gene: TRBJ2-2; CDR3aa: CASRRAGGATGELFF; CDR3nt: TGCGCCAGCAGGCGAGCGGGAGGTGCCACCGGGGAGCTGTTTTTT
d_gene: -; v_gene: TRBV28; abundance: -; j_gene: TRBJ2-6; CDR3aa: CASSLGGLSGANVLTF; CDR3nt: TGTGCCAGCAGTTTAGGTGGACTCTCTGGGGCCAACGTCCTGACTTTC
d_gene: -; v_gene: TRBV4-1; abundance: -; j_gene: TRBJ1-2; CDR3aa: CASSQDRQIGWRDQPGYGYTF; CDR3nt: TGCGCCAGCAGCCAAGATCGTCAAATCGGATGGCGGGACCAACCCGGCTATGGCTACACCTTC
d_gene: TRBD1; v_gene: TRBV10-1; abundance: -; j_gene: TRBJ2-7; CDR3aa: CAIRSRLDREYYEQYF; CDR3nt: TGCGCCATCCGCTCGAGGCTAGACAGGGAATACTACGAGCAGTACTTC
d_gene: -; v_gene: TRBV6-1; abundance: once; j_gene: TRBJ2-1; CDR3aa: CASNLNEQFF; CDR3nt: TGTGCCAGCAACCTTAATGAGCAGTTCTTC
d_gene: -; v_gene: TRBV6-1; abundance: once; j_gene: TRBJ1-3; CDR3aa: CASSVDRYSGNTIYF; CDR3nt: TGTGCCAGCAGTGTAGACAGATACTCTGGAAACACCATATATTTT
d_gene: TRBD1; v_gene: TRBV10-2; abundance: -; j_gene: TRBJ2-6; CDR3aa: CASSEFLGGDGANVLTF; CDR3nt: TGCGCCAGCAGTGAGTTTTTAGGGGGCGATGGGGCCAACGTCCTGACTTTC
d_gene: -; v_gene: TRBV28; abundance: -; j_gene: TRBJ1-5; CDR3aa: CASSWGANQPQHF; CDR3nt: TGTGCCAGCAGTTGGGGGGCCAATCAGCCCCAGCATTTT
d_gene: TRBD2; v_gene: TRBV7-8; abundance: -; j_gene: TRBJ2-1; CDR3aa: CASSFQLAGGPNEQFF; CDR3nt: TGTGCCAGCAGCTTTCAACTAGCGGGGGGGCCCAATGAGCAGTTCTTC
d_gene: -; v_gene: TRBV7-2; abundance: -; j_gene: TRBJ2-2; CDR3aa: CASSLDGGAGVGELFF; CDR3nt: TGTGCCAGCAGCTTAGATGGGGGCGCAGGGGTCGGGGAGCTGTTTTTT
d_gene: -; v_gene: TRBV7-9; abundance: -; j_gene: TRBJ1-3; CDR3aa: CASRQNSGNTIYF; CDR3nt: TGTGCCAGCAGACAAAACTCTGGAAACACCATATATTTT
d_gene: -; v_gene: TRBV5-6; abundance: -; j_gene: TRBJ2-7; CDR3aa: CASSFTGTPIIHEQYF; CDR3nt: TGTGCCAGCAGCTTCACCGGGACTCCGATAATCCACGAGCAGTACTTC
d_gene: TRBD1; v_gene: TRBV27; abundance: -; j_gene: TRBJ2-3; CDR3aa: CASSPRDRADTQYF; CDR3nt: TGTGCCAGCAGTCCGAGGGACAGGGCAGATACGCAGTATTTT
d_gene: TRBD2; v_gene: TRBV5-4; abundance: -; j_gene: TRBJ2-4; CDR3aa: CAVQGGTSGSRDAKNIQYF; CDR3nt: TGTGCCGTCCAGGGTGGGACTAGCGGGAGTCGAGATGCCAAAAACATTCAGTACTTC
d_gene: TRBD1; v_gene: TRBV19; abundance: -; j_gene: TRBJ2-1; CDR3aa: CASTSLGGGPEYNEQFF; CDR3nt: TGTGCCAGTACTTCGCTAGGGGGCGGGCCTGAATACAATGAGCAGTTCTTC
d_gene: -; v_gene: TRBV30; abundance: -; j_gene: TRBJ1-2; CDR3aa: CAWSAWMAIRYGYTF; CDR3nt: TGTGCCTGGAGTGCTTGGATGGCAATCCGCTATGGCTACACCTTC
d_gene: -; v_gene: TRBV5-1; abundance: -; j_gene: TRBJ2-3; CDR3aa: CASSLESVTDTQYF; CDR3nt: TGCGCCAGCAGCTTGGAGAGTGTCACAGATACGCAGTATTTT
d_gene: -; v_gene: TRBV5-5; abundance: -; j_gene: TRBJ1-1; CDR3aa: CASSRRRDTEAFF; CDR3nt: TGTGCCAGCAGCCGTAGGAGGGACACTGAAGCTTTCTTT
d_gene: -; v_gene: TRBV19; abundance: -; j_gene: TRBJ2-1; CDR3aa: CASKPRGRLTGNEQFF; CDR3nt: TGTGCCAGCAAGCCCCGGGGTAGATTGACTGGGAATGAGCAGTTCTTC
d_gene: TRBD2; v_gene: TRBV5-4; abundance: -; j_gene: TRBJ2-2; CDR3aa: CASSPPAGGGPTGELFF; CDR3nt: TGTGCCAGCAGCCCCCCGGCGGGGGGGGGCCCCACCGGGGAGCTGTTTTTT
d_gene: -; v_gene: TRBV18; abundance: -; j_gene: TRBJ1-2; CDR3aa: CASSPNALTNYGYTF; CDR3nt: TGTGCCAGCTCACCCAACGCCCTAACTAACTATGGCTACACCTTC
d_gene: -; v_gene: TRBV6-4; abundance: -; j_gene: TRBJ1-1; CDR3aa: CASSRQAGSEAFF; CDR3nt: TGTGCCAGCAGTAGACAGGCGGGCTCTGAAGCTTTCTTT
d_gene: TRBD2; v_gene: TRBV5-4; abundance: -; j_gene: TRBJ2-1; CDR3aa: CASSLFAGGYNEQFF; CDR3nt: TGTGCCAGCAGCTTGTTCGCGGGAGGCTACAATGAGCAGTTCTTC
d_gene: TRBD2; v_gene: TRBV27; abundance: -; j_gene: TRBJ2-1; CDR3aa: CASSLSGTSVYYNEQFF; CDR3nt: TGTGCCAGCAGTTTATCGGGGACTAGCGTATACTACAATGAGCAGTTCTTC
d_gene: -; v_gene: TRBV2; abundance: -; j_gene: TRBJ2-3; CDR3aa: CASTPRRGPDTQYF; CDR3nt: TGTGCCAGCACCCCTCGGAGGGGCCCAGATACGCAGTATTTT
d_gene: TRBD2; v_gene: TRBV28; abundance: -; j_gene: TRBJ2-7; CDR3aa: CASSRLAGVTYEQYF; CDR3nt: TGTGCCAGCAGTCGACTAGCGGGAGTGACCTACGAGCAGTACTTC
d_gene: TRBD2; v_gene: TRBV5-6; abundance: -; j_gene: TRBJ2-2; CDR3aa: CASSLEIAGGLTGELFF; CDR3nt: TGTGCCAGCAGCTTGGAGATAGCGGGGGGATTAACCGGGGAGCTGTTTTTT
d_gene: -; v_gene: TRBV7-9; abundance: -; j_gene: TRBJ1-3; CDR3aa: CASSAWTGSSGNTIYF; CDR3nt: TGTGCCAGCAGCGCTTGGACGGGAAGCTCTGGAAACACCATATATTTT
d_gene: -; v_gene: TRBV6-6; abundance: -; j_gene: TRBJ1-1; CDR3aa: CASSRGGNTEAFF; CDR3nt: TGTGCCAGCAGTAGGGGGGGGAACACTGAAGCTTTCTTT
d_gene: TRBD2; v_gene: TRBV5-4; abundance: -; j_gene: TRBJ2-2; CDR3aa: CASSPRLAGGEFTGELFF; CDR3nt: TGTGCCAGCAGCCCACGACTAGCGGGAGGCGAATTCACCGGGGAGCTGTTTTTT
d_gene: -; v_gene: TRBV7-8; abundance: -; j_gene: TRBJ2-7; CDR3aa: CASSFEGRGEQYF; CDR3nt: TGTGCCAGCAGCTTCGAGGGCCGGGGCGAGCAGTACTTC
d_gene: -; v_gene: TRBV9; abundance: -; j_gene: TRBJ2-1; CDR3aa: CASSATVGHEQFF; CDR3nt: TGTGCCAGCAGCGCCACGGTGGGGCATGAGCAGTTCTTC
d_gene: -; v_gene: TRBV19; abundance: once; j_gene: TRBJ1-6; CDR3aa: CASRGNSPLHF; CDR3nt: TGTGCCAGTCGAGGTAATTCACCCCTCCACTTT
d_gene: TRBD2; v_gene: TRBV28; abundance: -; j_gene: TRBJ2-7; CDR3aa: CASSLSGRTYEQYF; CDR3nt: TGTGCCAGCAGTTTATCCGGGAGGACCTACGAGCAGTACTTC
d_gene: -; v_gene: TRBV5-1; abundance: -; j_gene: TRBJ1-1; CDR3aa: CASSLVASAEAFF; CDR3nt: TGCGCCAGCAGCTTGGTGGCGTCAGCCGAAGCTTTCTTT
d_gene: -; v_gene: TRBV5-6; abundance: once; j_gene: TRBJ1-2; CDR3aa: CASSLRRGVGYTF; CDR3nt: TGTGCCAGCAGCTTGAGGAGAGGGGTTGGCTACACCTTC
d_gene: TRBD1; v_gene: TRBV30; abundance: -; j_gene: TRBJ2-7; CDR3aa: CAGQQGAEIYEQYF; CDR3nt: TGTGCCGGACAACAGGGGGCGGAGATCTACGAGCAGTACTTC
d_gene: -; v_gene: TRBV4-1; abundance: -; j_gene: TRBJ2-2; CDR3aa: CASSQGGSRAGELFF; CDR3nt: TGCGCCAGCAGCCAAGGCGGTAGCCGCGCCGGGGAGCTGTTTTTT
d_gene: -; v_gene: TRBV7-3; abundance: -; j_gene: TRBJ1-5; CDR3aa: CASSLDGNQPQHF; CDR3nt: TGTGCCAGCAGCTTAGACGGAAATCAGCCCCAGCATTTT
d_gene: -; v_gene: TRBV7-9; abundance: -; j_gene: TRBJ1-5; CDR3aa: CASSLTPGQPQHF; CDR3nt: TGTGCCAGCAGCTTGACTCCAGGTCAGCCCCAGCATTTT
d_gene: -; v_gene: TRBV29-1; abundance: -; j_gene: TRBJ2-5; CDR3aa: CSVESTLQETQYF; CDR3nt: TGCAGCGTTGAATCTACCCTCCAAGAGACCCAGTACTTC
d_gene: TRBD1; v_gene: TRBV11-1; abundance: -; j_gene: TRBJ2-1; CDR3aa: CASSLGTGGKYNEQFF; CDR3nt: TGTGCCAGCAGCTTAGGGACAGGGGGGAAATACAATGAGCAGTTCTTC
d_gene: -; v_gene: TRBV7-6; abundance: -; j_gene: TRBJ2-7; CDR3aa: CASSLEGGATYEQYF; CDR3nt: TGTGCCAGCAGCTTAGAGGGCGGGGCGACCTACGAGCAGTACTTC
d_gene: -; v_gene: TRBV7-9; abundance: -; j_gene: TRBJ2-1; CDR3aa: CASSPMLDEQFF; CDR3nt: TGTGCCAGCAGCCCAATGTTGGATGAGCAGTTCTTC
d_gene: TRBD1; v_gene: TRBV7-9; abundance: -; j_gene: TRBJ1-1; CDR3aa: CASSQTGEAFF; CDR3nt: TGTGCCAGCAGCCAAACAGGGGAGGCTTTCTTT
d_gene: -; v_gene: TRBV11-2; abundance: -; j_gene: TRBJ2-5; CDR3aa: CASSLGQETQYF; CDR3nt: TGTGCCAGCAGCCTCGGGCAAGAGACCCAGTACTTC